The T cell receptor beta chain under discussion was sequenced for a study of T cell responses to AZD1222 COVID-19 vaccine. The assay was immunoSEQ multiplex PCR, and TCRdb's table has in-frame clones only and misses some. The table lists 100,000 to 140,000 clones, approximately 92% of them singletons. Turning to this clone: A junction boundary mismatches the germline segment, possibly from a read error.

Material: peripheral blood, obtained 28 days after the second AZD1222 dose. The sequence was obtained from an adult who received the AZD1222 COVID-19 vaccine.

The CDR3: CASSLDRAPYNEQFF. The CDR3 DNA is TGTGCCAGCAGCCTAGACAGGGCCCCCTACAATGAGCAGTTCTTC. The chain recombines TRBV11-2 with TRBJ2-1; TRBD1 aligns across 7 bases. The V gene's germline CDR1 is SGHAT and CDR2 FQNNGV. The CDR3 totals 15 residues.